In this sample, the clone carrying this T cell receptor (beta chain) turned up a few times. 60 Vbeta and 13 Jbeta primers were used in PCR. Libraries were prepared by immunoSEQ multiplex PCR; TCRdb keeps only in-frame clonotypes and omits some of them. Of 95,000 to 150,000 clones in the sample, around 79% were seen once. These data belong to a study of cytomegalovirus exposure and HLA in healthy donors. CDR1 is MDHEN, CDR2 SYDVKM, per germline. The germline V and J ends were trimmed by 2 bases and 0 bases, with 5 bases remaining between them. CDR3 size: 13 residues. The clonotype was recovered from a woman aged 40 to 50 in good health and CMV-seronegative. The V and J genes are TRBV28 and TRBJ2-7; D is ambiguous. The sample comprised PBMCs. CDR3 in DNA: TGTGCCAGCAGTTTAGCGGACTCCTACGAGCAGTACTTC. Translating it yields CASSLADSYEQYF.